One sample yielded the 8 T cell receptor beta chains listed below, sequenced in a study of beta chain features in type 1 diabetes. Isolated RNA was reverse transcribed in full, so expressed TCRB transcripts were sequenced. Measured with immunoSEQ multiplex PCR; TCRdb has only the in-frame clones, and not every one. The table lists some 140,000 clones, around 8.7% of them singletons, with 0.68% in the top ten. The specimen sequenced was central memory CD4+ T cells from blood. The source of these receptors is a man younger than 35 in good health.

This clone was recorded once. J is TRBJ1-2 and V is TRBV5-1; the D is unclear. The CDR3 runs 14 residues. Germline-derived CDR1 and CDR2 are SGHRS and YFSETQ. Trimming stripped 4 bases from V and 0 bases from J, with 10 bases between. The CDR3 nucleotides are TGCGCCAGCAGCCCCGGCGGAACTAACTATGGCTACACCTTC. Translated, it gives CASSPGGTNYGYTF.

This clone showed up just a few times. The V gene is TRBV2, the J gene TRBJ1-5; 8 positions match TRBD1. With V trimmed by 4 bases and J by 6 bases, 11 bases remained unmatched. The V gene's germline CDR1 is SNHLY and CDR2 FYNNEI. The CDR3 loop spans 16 amino acids. Here the CDR3 DNA reads TGTGCCAGCAGTGCCCCTTTGGACAGGGAGGGTCAGCCCCAGCATTTT. Encoded protein: CASSAPLDREGQPQHF. The full variable domain, its missing parts supplied by reference TRBV2 and TRBJ1-5, is EPEVTQTPSHQVTQMGQEVILRCVPISNHLYFYWYRQILGQKVEFLVSFYNNEISEKSEIFDDQFSVERPDGSNFTLKIRSTKLEDSAMYFCASSAPLDREGQPQHFGDGTRLSIL.

J is TRBJ2-1 and V is TRBV18; 12 bases match TRBD2. V shed 3 bases and J 4 bases; nucleotides not matched to a gene: 7. Looked up from germline, CDR1 is KGHSH and CDR2 is LQKENI. CDR3 size: 17 residues. The DNA for the CDR3 is TGTGCCAGCTCACCCATAGAGACTAGCGGGGGATACAATGAGCAGTTCTTC. This sequence encodes CASSPIETSGGYNEQFF.

This sequence joins TRBV7-8 and TRBJ2-5, with TRBD1 as a possible D gene (6 bases). V gave up 6 bases and J gave up 0 bases, with 14 bases separating them. The CDR3 spans 15 residues. Germline V lookup: CDR1 SGHVS, CDR2 FQNEAQ. The CDR3 DNA reads as TGTGCCAGCAGGCCCGGGACACTATACCAAGAGACCCAGTACTTC. This encodes CASRPGTLYQETQYF. The variable domain in full, with the rest retrieved from reference TRBV7-8 and TRBJ2-5, is GAGVSQSPRYKVAKRGQDVALRCDPISGHVSLFWYQQALGQGPEFLTYFQNEAQLDKSGLPSDRFFAERPEGSVSTLKIQRTQQEDSAVYLCASRPGTLYQETQYFGPGTRLLVL.

V gene TRBV7-2 combines with J gene TRBJ2-7; D not certain. There are 13 residues in the CDR3. Germline-derived CDR1 and CDR2 are SGHTA and FQGNSA. Deletions cut 5 bases from V and 2 bases from J, with 10 bases between. CDR3 loop: CASSPNSPYEQYF. The CDR3, as DNA: TGTGCCAGCAGCCCGAACTCGCCCTACGAGCAGTACTTC. The full variable domain, with the rest looked up from reference TRBV7-2 and TRBJ2-7, is GAGVSQSPSNKVTEKGKDVELRCDPISGHTALYWYRQSLGQGLEFLIYFQGNSAPDKSGLPSDRFSAERTGGSVSTLTIQRTQQEDSAVYLCASSPNSPYEQYFGPGTRLTVT.

The chain uses TRBV27 and TRBJ2-3; D remains ambiguous. Germline V lookup: CDR1 MNHEY, CDR2 SMNVEV (reference sequence). The CDR3 length is 14 residues. V was pared by 3 bases and J by 4 bases, with 11 bases between. The CDR3 reads CASSLRRSPDTQYF. CDR3 coding DNA: TGTGCCAGCAGTTTGCGGCGGTCGCCAGATACGCAGTATTTT.

This clone turned up a few times. This chain links TRBV7-2 with TRBJ1-2, with D perhaps matching TRBD1 (5 bases). The V end was cut by 5 bases, the J end by 5 bases, with 27 bases between. The CDR3 totals 18 residues. Germline V CDR1 and CDR2: SGHTA, FQGNSA. The CDR3 nucleotides read TGTGCCAGCAGCCGTCCCACTCAGGGAGGTGAAGGGGCGTATGGCTACACCTTC. It encodes CASSRPTQGGEGAYGYTF.

This clone was seen a handful of times. The CDR3 region is CASSLLYNEQFF. CDR3 nucleotides: TGTGCCAGCAGCCTACTGTACAATGAGCAGTTCTTC. J is TRBJ2-1 and V is TRBV7-2; D gene uncertain. The germline V and J ends were trimmed by 5 bases and 4 bases, with 6 bases remaining between them. This CDR3 is 12 amino acids long. In germline, CDR1 is SGHTA, CDR2 FQGNSA.